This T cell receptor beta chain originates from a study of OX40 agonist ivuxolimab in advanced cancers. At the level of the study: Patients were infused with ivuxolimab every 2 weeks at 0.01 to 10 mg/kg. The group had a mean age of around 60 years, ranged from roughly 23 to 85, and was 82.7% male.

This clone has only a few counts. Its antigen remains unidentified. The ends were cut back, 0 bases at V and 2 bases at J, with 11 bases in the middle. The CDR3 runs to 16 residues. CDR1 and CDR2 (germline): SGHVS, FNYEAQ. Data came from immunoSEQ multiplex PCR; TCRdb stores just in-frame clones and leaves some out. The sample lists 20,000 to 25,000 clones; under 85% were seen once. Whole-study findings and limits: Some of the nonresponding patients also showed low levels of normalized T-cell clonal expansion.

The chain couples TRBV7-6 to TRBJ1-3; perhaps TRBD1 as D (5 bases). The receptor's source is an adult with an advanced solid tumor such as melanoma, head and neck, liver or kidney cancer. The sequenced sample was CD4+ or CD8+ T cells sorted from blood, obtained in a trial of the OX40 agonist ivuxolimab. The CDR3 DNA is TGTGCCAGCAGCTTAGCGCACCCAGGGACTGGAAACACCATATATTTT. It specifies CASSLAHPGTGNTIYF.